Listed below are T cell receptor beta chains from one sample, sequenced in a study of cytomegalovirus exposure and HLA in healthy donors. The repertoire was sequenced with immunoSEQ multiplex PCR; TCRdb's copy has only in-frame clones and lacks some. The repertoire holds roughly 66,000 clones, with approximately 80% as singletons. The specimen sequenced was PBMCs. These receptor sequences come from a man younger than 35 in good health and CMV-seropositive. Both conserved end residues are part of each CDR3. D genes are given only for firm matches. Clone size, where shown, is once, few, many, or a class for clones that have expanded.

-,few,TRBV5-6,TRBJ1-2,TGTGCCAGCAGCTGGCAGGACTATGGCTACACCTTC,CASSWQDYGYTF
-,-,TRBV10-2,TRBJ2-5,TGCGCCAGCAGGTTCGGAGGGAAAGAGACCCAGTACTTC,CASRFGGKETQYF
-,-,TRBV6-1,TRBJ1-1,TGTGCCAGCACCGACGGGGTCGCTTGGAGAACTGAAGCTTTCTTT,CASTDGVAWRTEAFF
-,-,TRBV6-1,TRBJ1-1,TGTGCCAGCAGTGAATCCCCGGGGGGGAGCACTGAAGCTTTCTTT,CASSESPGGSTEAFF
-,few,TRBV5-1,TRBJ1-2,TGCGCCAGCAGCTTGGACGCGATTAGCGGCTACACCTTC,CASSLDAISGYTF
-,-,TRBV5-1,TRBJ1-5,TGCGCCAGCAGTACGCGGGGGGGCGACGCGCCCCAGCATTTT,CASSTRGGDAPQHF
TRBD1,few,TRBV5-1,TRBJ1-3,TGCGCCAGCAGCTTGACAGGGGGATTGGACACCATATATTTT,CASSLTGGLDTIYF
-,-,TRBV27,TRBJ2-7,TGTGCCAGCAGTTCAGGGTACGAGCAGTACTTC,CASSSGYEQYF
-,-,TRBV14,TRBJ1-1,TGTGCCAGCAGCCAAGCGTCAGGGCTTAGCACTGAAGCTTTCTTT,CASSQASGLSTEAFF
-,-,TRBV7-2,TRBJ1-2,TGTGCCAGCAGCTTAGACAGATGGAGGCCCTATGGCTACACCTTC,CASSLDRWRPYGYTF
TRBD1,-,TRBV5-1,TRBJ2-5,TGCGCCAGCAGCTTGGGACAGGGGGAGACCCAGTACTTC,CASSLGQGETQYF
-,-,TRBV6-4,TRBJ2-5,TGTGCCAGCGTCGGTCAAGAGACCCAGTACTTC,CASVGQETQYF
TRBD2,-,TRBV7-7,TRBJ2-7,TGTGCTAGCAGCTCGGGACTAGCGGGTTCTTACGAGCAGTACTTC,CASSSGLAGSYEQYF
-,-,TRBV28,TRBJ1-1,TGTGCCAGCAGTAGTAGGGGGAACACTGAAGCTTTCTTT,CASSSRGNTEAFF
-,-,TRBV7-8,TRBJ1-1,TGTGCCAGCAGCACAGACGACAACACTGAAGCTTTCTTT,CASSTDDNTEAFF
-,-,TRBV6-4,TRBJ2-1,TGTGCCAGCAGTGAGAGGTGGCCCCCCTCCCATGAGCAGTTCTTC,CASSERWPPSHEQFF
TRBD1,-,TRBV4-1,TRBJ2-7,TGCGCCAGCAGCCTTTATCGGGACAGGGGTCACGAGCAGTACTTC,CASSLYRDRGHEQYF
TRBD1,once,TRBV6-5,TRBJ1-2,TGTGCCAGCACCTTCCGGAGGGGGCGGCATGGCTACACCTTC,CASTFRRGRHGYTF
-,-,TRBV6-5,TRBJ1-3,TGTGCCAGCAAGAACAGGGCCCCCGGAAACACCATATATTTT,CASKNRAPGNTIYF
-,-,TRBV2,TRBJ2-3,TGTGCCAGCAGCGGGGGGCTAAGGGGCTCTAGCACAGATACGCAGTATTTT,CASSGGLRGSSTDTQYF
-,-,TRBV30,TRBJ1-1,TGTGCCTGGAGTGTAAGCAGGGGGAACACTGAAGCTTTCTTT,CAWSVSRGNTEAFF
TRBD1,few,TRBV29-1,TRBJ1-5,TGCAGCGCATGGACAGGGGGCGGGCAGCCCCAGCATTTT,CSAWTGGGQPQHF
TRBD1,-,TRBV4-2,TRBJ1-1,TGTGCCAGCAGCCGATCGACAGGGGGGAACACTGAAGCTTTCTTT,CASSRSTGGNTEAFF
TRBD1,medium-sized,TRBV6-5,TRBJ1-1,TGTGCCAGCAGCCTGGCAGGGGGCACTGAAGCTTTCTTT,CASSLAGGTEAFF
-,-,TRBV11-2,TRBJ2-5,TGTGCCAGCAGCTATTCGGAGACCCAGTACTTC,CASSYSETQYF
-,-,TRBV29-1,TRBJ1-1,TGCAGCGTTGTGTCAGACTCCCCGGACACTGAAGCTTTCTTT,CSVVSDSPDTEAFF
-,-,TRBV29-1,TRBJ2-1,TGCAGCGTTGCCTCCGGGAAACCGGGTCAGCAGTTCTTC,CSVASGKPGQQFF
TRBD1,-,TRBV6-5,TRBJ2-7,TGTGCCAGTAGACTCGACAGGGATCGGTACGAGCAGTACTTC,CASRLDRDRYEQYF
TRBD1,-,TRBV5-1,TRBJ2-5,TGCGCCAGCAGCTTGGATCAGGGGGCTATAGAGACCCAGTACTTC,CASSLDQGAIETQYF
-,-,TRBV10-2,TRBJ1-5,TGCGCCAGCAGTGAGTCGGGCAGCAATCAGCCCCAGCATTTT,CASSESGSNQPQHF
TRBD2,-,TRBV4-2,TRBJ2-1,TGTGCCAGCAGCCAAGATCTGGCGGGAGGGTACAATGAGCAGTTCTTC,CASSQDLAGGYNEQFF
-,-,TRBV2,TRBJ1-5,TGTGCCAGCAGTGGGACAGCGGATAGCAATCAGCCCCAGCATTTT,CASSGTADSNQPQHF
-,-,TRBV5-1,TRBJ2-7,TGCGCCAGCCGCCCCCAGGGGTCATCCTACGAGCAGTACTTC,CASRPQGSSYEQYF
TRBD1,few,TRBV5-1,TRBJ1-1,TGCGCCAGCAGCCGGGACAGGGGTGGGGAAGCTTTCTTT,CASSRDRGGEAFF
TRBD2,-,TRBV19,TRBJ2-7,TGTGCCAGTAGTATTTCGGGGACTAGCGGCTACGAGCAGTACTTC,CASSISGTSGYEQYF
-,once,TRBV30,TRBJ2-2,TGTGCCTGGAGTCGGGTTACCGGGGAGCTGTTTTTT,CAWSRVTGELFF
-,-,TRBV13,TRBJ1-1,TGTGCCAGCTCACAGGGAACTGAAGCTTTCTTT,CASSQGTEAFF
TRBD1,-,TRBV6-5,TRBJ1-4,TGTGCCAGCAGCCCGGGACAGGGGGTTGAAAAACTGTTTTTT,CASSPGQGVEKLFF
-,few,TRBV10-3,TRBJ1-3,TGTGCCATCAGTGATAGTACCTCTGGAAACACCATATATTTT,CAISDSTSGNTIYF
-,-,TRBV30,TRBJ1-1,TGTGCCTGGGCTAGCGGGACGGGGAACACTGAAGCTTTCTTT,CAWASGTGNTEAFF
TRBD1,-,TRBV30,TRBJ2-6,TGTGCCTGGAGTGCGGGACAGCCTGGGGCCAACGTCCTGACTTTC,CAWSAGQPGANVLTF
-,-,TRBV10-3,TRBJ1-1,TGTGCCATCAGCAATGGACAGTTCGGTGAAGCTTTCTTT,CAISNGQFGEAFF
-,-,TRBV7-2,TRBJ2-3,TGTGCCAGCAGTTCAAGCACAGATACGCAGTATTTT,CASSSSTDTQYF
TRBD1,-,TRBV9,TRBJ1-1,TGTGCCAGCAGCTCGGGACAGAGATTGAACACTGAAGCTTTCTTT,CASSSGQRLNTEAFF